Sequencing of this T cell receptor (beta chain) was carried out in a study of T cells in Graves' hyperthyroidism and ophthalmopathy. Amplification yielded TCR beta CDR3 regions, with RNA transcripts as the source. An initial round of RT-PCR targeting the TCR CDR3 relied on the HTBI primer set. TCRdb itself ran the multiplex PCR reads through MiXCR, one entry per CDR3 protein. The table includes about 400,000 distinct CDR3 sequences, approximately 14% detected once. The V end lost 8 bases, the J end lost 2 bases, and 17 bases lay between the germline ends. The CDR3 is 14 residues long. Germline CDR1 and CDR2: DFQATT and SNEGSKA (reference sequence). Aged 18 to 65, the patients had hyperthyroidism that was newly diagnosed and had lasted under 2 months. Diagnosing involved the use of clinical symptoms, serum thyroxine and TRAb, thyroid ultrasound and orbital computed tomography. The authors took PBMCs from 8 to 10 ml fresh peripheral blood.

Input material: blood. The receptor comes from a woman under 30 with Graves' hyperthyroidism. The chain has TRBV20-1 and TRBJ2-3; maybe TRBD1 (7 bases). For the CDR3, the DNA is TGCAGTCCCCTTACAGGGGAGGCCACAGATACGCAGTATTTT. Translated, it gives CSPLTGEATDTQYF.